The 20 T cell receptor beta chains presented below share a single source sample, sequenced in a study of T cell responses to AZD1222 COVID-19 vaccine listed by TCRdb under 2021. The time point label corresponds to: baseline before first vaccination. Libraries were built with the immunoSEQ multiplex PCR assay. Entries here come from immuneACCESS through TCRdb and include only in-frame sequences with V and J called. Some clones fail to appear in such tables; in the studies checked, an unresolved V gene covers under half of the shortfall, and the cause of the remainder is unknown. The sample has 72,000 or so clones on record, roughly nine tenths of them singletons. The ten largest clones take up roughly 3.9% of the sample. Specimen: peripheral blood, collected on day 0 of AZD1222 vaccination. The receptors derive from an adult in good health.

This sequence joins TRBV30 and TRBJ1-4; 7 bases line up with TRBD1. Germline V lookup: CDR1 GTSNPN, CDR2 SVGIG (reference sequence). The V segment lost 4 bases and the J segment 4 bases; nucleotides outside the gene matches: 6. The CDR3 runs 14 residues. CDR3: CAWNPGQSNEKLFF. As DNA, the CDR3 is TGTGCCTGGAATCCGGGACAGAGTAATGAAAAACTGTTTTTT.

J is TRBJ1-4 and V is TRBV5-1; 10 bases match TRBD1. Germline CDR1 and CDR2: SGHRS and YFSETQ. Unmatched junction bases numbered 16, after V lost 1 base and J lost 7 bases. The CDR3 runs to 19 residues. The CDR3 DNA reads as TGCGCCAGCAGCTTGACCCCCCCGGACAGGGGGGTTGAAAGTGAAAAACTGTTTTTT. Translating gives CASSLTPPDRGVESEKLFF.

The DNA for the CDR3 is TGTGCCAGCAGCTTAGAGAGGCAGGGCGCTACGCAGTATTTT. Translation gives CASSLERQGATQYF. The gene calls are TRBV7-3 and TRBJ2-3, with D tentatively TRBD1 (5 bases). Trimming took off 2 bases at V and 8 bases at J, with 14 bases between the two ends. This CDR3 has 14 amino acids. Germline V CDR1 and CDR2: SGHTA, FQGTGA.

V usage is TRBV29-1 and J usage is TRBJ2-1; D might be TRBD2 (5 bases). Germline-derived CDR1 and CDR2 are SQVTM and ANQGSEA. The V gene lost 1 base and the J gene lost 7 bases, with 11 bases spanning the gap. The CDR3 totals 13 residues. The CDR3 loop reads CSVEARRENEQFF. The CDR3 DNA reads TGCAGCGTTGAAGCCCGTAGGGAGAATGAGCAGTTCTTC.

This chain uses TRBV27 with TRBJ2-5; 7 nucleotides agree with TRBD2. The J segment lost 5 bases and the V segment lost 5 bases, leaving 11 bases of the junction unmatched. The CDR3 consists of 15 residues. Germline values: CDR1 MNHEY, CDR2 SMNVEV (reference sequence). The CDR3 spells CASSPPRGGVETQYF. In DNA form, the CDR3 reads TGTGCCAGCAGTCCCCCCCGGGGAGGGGTCGAGACCCAGTACTTC.

The rearrangement joins TRBV5-6 to TRBJ2-7; D is uncertain. The CDR3 totals 14 residues. Germline V gene data show CDR1 as SGHDT and CDR2 as YYEEEE. V lost 4 bases, J lost 7 bases, and 18 bases lay in between. CDR3 in DNA: TGTGCCAGCAGCCCCCCGGCTCGGGTTCTGGAGCAGTACTTC. Amino acids: CASSPPARVLEQYF.

This sequence joins TRBV5-1 and TRBJ2-1, with 9 bases fitting TRBD2. The germline gives CDR1 SGHRS, CDR2 YFSETQ. The V gene end was trimmed by 0 bases and the J gene end by 7 bases; junction bases not matched to a gene: 5. CDR3 length equals 15 residues. CDR3 sequence: CASSLALAGANEQFF. The CDR3, as DNA: TGCGCCAGCAGCTTGGCGTTAGCGGGAGCGAATGAGCAGTTCTTC.

The rearrangement uses TRBV27 and TRBJ2-7; 8 bases are shared with TRBD1. V lost 2 bases and J lost 4; bases outside the gene matches: 19. The CDR3 sequence is 19 residues long. Germline V lookup: CDR1 MNHEY, CDR2 SMNVEV (reference sequence). The CDR3 sequence: CASSLKYVGAGGVGYEQYF. CDR3 bases: TGTGCCAGCAGTTTAAAATACGTGGGAGCAGGGGGCGTCGGGTACGAGCAGTACTTC.

V is TRBV3-1 (or the pseudogene TRBV3-2) and J is TRBJ2-7; D might be TRBD2 (5 bases). Germline loops: CDR1 LGHDT, CDR2 YNNKEL (reference sequence). Trimming shortened V by 0 bases and J by 7 bases, and 10 bases separated the two germline ends. The CDR3 extends over 13 amino acids. The CDR3 bases are TGTGCCAGCAGCCAAGAAGGATCGGGAGAGCAGTACTTC. Its translation: CASSQEGSGEQYF.

This chain uses TRBV2 with TRBJ2-7, with TRBD2 identical over 8 bases. V trimming: 10 bases; J trimming: 6 bases; junction bases outside the gene matches: 11. The CDR3 has 13 amino acids. Germline V gene data show CDR1 as SNHLY and CDR2 as FYNNEI. The CDR3: CATPPGLAGEQYF. For the CDR3, the DNA is TGTGCCACCCCCCCCGGGCTAGCGGGCGAGCAGTACTTC. Filled out from reference TRBV2 and TRBJ2-7, the complete variable domain reads EPEVTQTPSHQVTQMGQEVILRCVPISNHLYFYWYRQILGQKVEFLVSFYNNEISEKSEIFDDQFSVERPDGSNFTLKIRSTKLEDSAMYFCATPPGLAGEQYFGPGTRLTVT.

This chain connects TRBV25-1 to TRBJ2-3, with TRBD2 matching 8 bases. Trimming at V came to 3 bases and at J to 1 base, leaving 9 bases not matched to a gene. Germline lookup yields CDR1 MGHDK and CDR2 SYGVNS. The CDR3 has 17 amino acids. CDR3 nucleotide sequence: TGTGCCAGCAGTGACCTACTTTCGACTAGCGGCACAGATACGCAGTATTTT. Translation: CASSDLLSTSGTDTQYF.

The chain has TRBV27 and TRBJ2-4; perhaps TRBD2 as D (5 bases). CDR1 is MNHEY and CDR2 is SMNVEV in the germline V gene (reference sequence). Trimming cost V 4 bases and J 2 bases, with 12 bases left between them. The CDR3 sequence is 15 residues long. The CDR3 nucleotides read TGTGCCAGCAGTTGGGGTACGGGATCCAAAAACATTCAGTACTTC. It encodes CASSWGTGSKNIQYF.

The chain is built from TRBV7-3 and TRBJ2-5, with D perhaps matching TRBD2 (6 bases). From germline, CDR1 is SGHTA and CDR2 FQGTGA. Trimming left V 1 base short and J 11 bases short, with 14 bases between. The CDR3 totals 13 residues. CDR3 sequence: CASSLMEGTVQYF. The CDR3 DNA sequence: TGTGCCAGCAGCTTAATGGAGGGTACCGTGCAGTACTTC.

This clone occurred a few times. This chain connects TRBV11-3 to TRBJ2-5; D perhaps matches TRBD2 (6 bases). CDR3 length: 15 amino acids. Per germline, CDR1 SGHNT and CDR2 YENEEA. V was cut by 0 bases and J by 5 bases, with 13 bases left in between. The CDR3 here is CASSLEEGHGETQYF. The CDR3 bases are TGTGCCAGCAGCTTAGAGGAGGGCCACGGGGAGACCCAGTACTTC.

The chain has TRBV7-2 and TRBJ2-7; 14 bases are a match to TRBD2. Germline trimming cut 4 bases from V and 7 bases from J; bases unmatched to any gene: 3. The germline V gene encodes CDR1 SGHTA and CDR2 FQGNSA. This CDR3 contains 14 residues. CDR3 protein: CASSSTSGRGEQYF. CDR3 DNA sequence: TGTGCCAGCAGCTCGACTAGCGGGAGGGGTGAGCAGTACTTC.

This rearrangement joins TRBV7-6 to TRBJ2-7, with 10 bases aligning to TRBD2. Germline V gene lookup returns CDR1 SGHVS and CDR2 FNYEAQ. The CDR3 runs 14 residues. J was trimmed by 6 bases and V by 5 bases; bases with no gene match: 7. The DNA of the CDR3 is TGTGCCAGCAGCCCTCCGGGACTAGCGTTCGAGCAGTACTTC. This translates into CASSPPGLAFEQYF.

The rearrangement uses TRBV5-1 and TRBJ1-1; 8 bases agree with TRBD1. Per germline, CDR1 SGHRS and CDR2 YFSETQ. The CDR3 totals 17 residues. V was pared by 2 bases and J by 5 bases, with 14 bases of the junction left unmatched. The CDR3 bases are TGCGCCAGCAGCTTATCGAGTTACAGGGGGTGGCGGACTGAAGCTTTCTTT. Its protein is CASSLSSYRGWRTEAFF.

The chain uses TRBV19 and TRBJ2-6, with 7 bases aligning to TRBD2. The junction had 14 bases not matched to a gene; V was cut back by 7 bases and J by 2 bases. Per germline, CDR1 LNHDA and CDR2 SQIVND (reference sequence). This CDR3 is built from 18 residues. CDR3: CASMGSGAGIAGANVLTF. The CDR3 bases are TGTGCCAGTATGGGCAGCGGGGCAGGTATCGCTGGGGCCAACGTCCTGACTTTC.

The chain recombines TRBV27 with TRBJ1-1; the D is unclear. The CDR3 contains 13 residues. CDR1 is MNHEY, CDR2 SMNVEV, per germline (reference sequence). V was shortened by 5 bases and J by 8 bases, with 15 bases between the two germline ends. CDR3 sequence reads: CASSRGQLGEAFF. The CDR3 DNA reads as TGTGCCAGCAGTAGAGGGCAACTAGGAGAAGCTTTCTTT.

The rearrangement joins TRBV2 to TRBJ2-3, with no clear D. CDR1 and CDR2 from the germline V gene are SNHLY and FYNNEI. CDR3 length equals 18 residues. V was trimmed by 1 base and J by 4 bases, leaving 21 bases between them. CDR3 region: CASSEGVRFDARPDTQYF. The CDR3 DNA reads as TGTGCCAGCAGTGAAGGAGTAAGGTTCGATGCGCGGCCAGATACGCAGTATTTT. The full variable domain, with the rest looked up from reference TRBV2 and TRBJ2-3, is EPEVTQTPSHQVTQMGQEVILRCVPISNHLYFYWYRQILGQKVEFLVSFYNNEISEKSEIFDDQFSVERPDGSNFTLKIRSTKLEDSAMYFCASSEGVRFDARPDTQYFGPGTRLTVL.